This TCR beta chain is from a study of blood T cell repertoires in COVID-19. TCRdb keeps only in-frame clones here, not all; method: immunoSEQ multiplex PCR. The table has 290,000 or so clones, around 83% seen once. From germline, CDR1 is GTSNPN and CDR2 SVGIG (reference sequence). Trimming pared 5 bases from V and 0 bases from J, leaving 11 bases between. The CDR3 is 13 residues long. The sequencing input was PBMCs or T cells enriched from blood (not recorded which). The chain carries TRBV30 and TRBJ2-7, with a possible D match to TRBD2 (5 bases). The TCR comes from a middle-aged man who had been exposed to COVID-19. As DNA, the CDR3 is TGTGCCTGGGTTCACGGGAACTCCTACGAGCAGTACTTC. As protein: CAWVHGNSYEQYF.